Here is one T cell receptor (beta chain) with its context. The same CDR3 also results from other DNA sequences found in this sample. As defined, naive CD8 cells were CD45RO-negative and positively selected for CCR7, with terminally differentiated effector memory CD45RA+ cells excluded. Germline V gene data show CDR1 as MGHRA and CDR2 as YSYEKL. This CDR3 region has 13 residues. V was clipped by 5 bases and J by 2 bases, with 10 bases between them. This specimen comes from a study of shared clonotypes between healthy human individuals. The assay was carried out at the deep level. Genomic DNA (from each subset) was split evenly across several immunoSEQ plates. Each PCR replicate from the sorted subsets contained 150 to 250 ng DNA, which is 25,000 to 30,000 T cell genomes. The method was immunoSEQ multiplex PCR; TCRdb's version includes in-frame clones alone and lacks a portion of them. The data contain 1.5 million to 2.5 million clones, about 95% of them singletons.

The chain is built from TRBV4-1 and TRBJ2-7; D uncertain. Sequencing was carried out using naive CD8+ T cells sorted from blood. This TCR was sampled from a man in his late teens or twenties in good health. The CDR3 coding sequence is TGCGCCAGCAGCTTCGACCGGACCTACGAGCAGTACTTC. Residues: CASSFDRTYEQYF.